Each of the 13 T cell receptor beta chains below was sequenced from the same sample in a study of cytomegalovirus exposure and HLA in healthy donors. A multiplex PCR was run with 60 Vbeta primers and 13 Jbeta primers. The repertoire was sequenced with immunoSEQ multiplex PCR; TCRdb's copy has only in-frame clones and lacks some. The data show 150,000 to 200,000 clones, around 80% seen once. Sequenced input: PBMCs. These receptors originate from a man younger than 35 in good health and CMV-seronegative.

The chain links TRBV11-2 to TRBJ2-7, with D unresolved. Per germline, CDR1 SGHAT and CDR2 FQNNGV. V was trimmed by 5 bases and J by 2 bases, leaving 10 bases between them. CDR3 size: 13 residues. The CDR3 loop reads CASSTSPTYEQYF. In DNA, the CDR3 is TGTGCCAGCAGCACATCACCCACCTACGAGCAGTACTTC.

CDR3 DNA sequence: TGTGCCAGCAGCTTGGGACAAGGAAACACCATATATTTT. Its translation: CASSLGQGNTIYF. The rearrangement links TRBV5-6 to TRBJ1-3, with unresolved D. Germline V CDR1 and CDR2: SGHDT, YYEEEE. The CDR3 sequence is 13 residues long. V was shortened by 0 bases and J by 4 bases, with 5 bases between the two germline ends.

This chain uses TRBV6-5 with TRBJ2-7; the D gene is possibly TRBD2 (7 bases). This CDR3 contains 14 residues. Trimming removed 8 bases at V and 3 bases at J, with 17 bases between. Germline V gene sequence: CDR1 MNHEY, CDR2 SVGAGI. CDR3 sequence: CASQNSGGGYEQYF. DNA of the CDR3: TGTGCCAGCCAAAACTCGGGGGGCGGCTACGAGCAGTACTTC.

The CDR3 protein is CASSLERTGGNSPLHF. The CDR3 DNA follows: TGTGCCAGCAGCTTAGAAAGGACAGGGGGAAATTCACCCCTCCACTTT. The chain employs TRBV11-1 and TRBJ1-6; TRBD1 matches at 10 bases. The V gene's germline CDR1 is SGHAT and CDR2 FQDESV (reference sequence). This CDR3 has 16 amino acids. Germline trimming cut 1 base from V and 7 bases from J; bases unmatched to any gene: 4.

The CDR3 sequence is CAWSLGLLRTDTQYF. CDR3 DNA: TGTGCCTGGAGTCTGGGGCTGTTACGCACAGATACGCAGTATTTT. The chain has TRBV30 and TRBJ2-3, with D possibly matching TRBD1 (5 bases). The V and J ends lost 2 bases and 1 base respectively, with 13 bases between them. This CDR3 has 15 amino acids. CDR1 and CDR2 (germline): GTSNPN, SVGIG (reference sequence). The whole variable domain, remainder taken from reference TRBV30 and TRBJ2-3, is SQTIHQWPATLVQPVGSPLSLECTVEGTSNPNLYWYRQAAGRGLQLLFYSVGIGQISSEVPQNLSASRPQDRQFILSSKKLLLSDSGFYLCAWSLGLLRTDTQYFGPGTRLTVL.

In its sample, this clone was seen a few times. The rearrangement links TRBV27 to TRBJ2-7, with TRBD2 matching over 11 bases. V dropped 3 bases and J dropped 6; count of bases not matched to a gene: 4. Germline values: CDR1 MNHEY, CDR2 SMNVEV (reference sequence). The CDR3 spans 14 residues. This chain's CDR3 is CASSFIAGGVEQYF. CDR3 DNA: TGTGCCAGCAGTTTCATAGCGGGAGGGGTCGAGCAGTACTTC.

This clone has only one observation. V usage is TRBV28 and J usage is TRBJ2-7; the match to TRBD2 covers 9 bases. The V gene end was trimmed by 5 bases and the J gene end by 3 bases; junction bases not matched to a gene: 8. Looked up from germline, CDR1 is MDHEN and CDR2 is SYDVKM. The CDR3 spans 15 residues. The CDR3 here is CASSPDSGSLYEQYF. The CDR3 DNA follows: TGTGCCAGCAGTCCCGATAGCGGGAGTCTCTACGAGCAGTACTTC.

This clone occurred a few times. The rearrangement links TRBV29-1 to TRBJ2-2; 11 bases are shared with TRBD2. Germline V gene data show CDR1 as SQVTM and CDR2 as ANQGSEA. This CDR3 region has 17 residues. Trimming at V came to 4 bases and at J to 4 bases, leaving 11 bases not matched to a gene. CDR3 region: CSVGWLAGGLGTGELFF. The CDR3 DNA follows: TGCAGCGTTGGTTGGCTAGCGGGGGGCCTAGGCACCGGGGAGCTGTTTTTT.

The chain uses TRBV29-1 and TRBJ2-3; maybe TRBD1 (6 bases). Germline CDR1 and CDR2: SQVTM and ANQGSEA. The CDR3 spans 13 residues. V gave up 4 bases and J gave up 2 bases, with 10 bases separating them. Written as DNA, the CDR3 is TGCAGCGTTGCCAGGGGACCCACAGATACGCAGTATTTT. Translating it yields CSVARGPTDTQYF.

This rearrangement joins TRBV14 to TRBJ2-3, with D perhaps matching TRBD2 (6 bases). CDR3 length equals 16 residues. From germline, CDR1 is SGHDN and CDR2 FVKESK. The V and J ends lost 3 bases and 5 bases respectively, with 18 bases between them. The CDR3 loop reads CASSQPEAGRRDTQYF. CDR3 DNA sequence: TGTGCCAGCAGCCAGCCCGAGGCAGGGAGGCGAGATACGCAGTATTTT.

The chain couples TRBV28 to TRBJ1-2; no reliable D call. CDR1 is MDHEN, CDR2 SYDVKM, per germline. V lost 8 bases, J lost 2 bases, and 6 bases lay in between. The CDR3 has 11 residues. CDR3 residues: CASANNYGYTF. The DNA of the CDR3 is TGTGCCAGCGCGAACAACTATGGCTACACCTTC.

This rearrangement joins TRBV15 to TRBJ2-5; D uncertain. The CDR3 is made up of 14 amino acids. V lost 1 base to trimming and J lost 2 bases, with 8 bases between them. CDR1 and CDR2 (germline): LNHNV, YYDKDF (reference sequence). The CDR3 is CATSRGTRQETQYF. The CDR3 nucleotides are TGTGCCACCAGCAGAGGCACTCGACAAGAGACCCAGTACTTC.

The V call is TRBV5-4, the J call TRBJ2-7; tentatively, D is TRBD2 (6 bases). Germline CDR1 SGHNT, CDR2 YYREEE (reference sequence). V was pared by 3 bases and J by 6 bases, with 13 bases between. CDR3 length: 13 residues. The CDR3 sequence is CASSSRAGGEQYF. CDR3 in DNA: TGTGCCAGCAGCTCCCGGGCCGGGGGCGAGCAGTACTTC.